This TCR beta chain was captured in a study of blood T cell repertoires in COVID-19. Using immunoSEQ multiplex PCR, the repertoire was profiled, and TCRdb retains in-frame clones only, with some absent. Of 130,000 to 150,000 clones listed, around nine tenths were seen once; the top ten hold 4% to 4.5%. This clonotype was sampled from a middle-aged woman with acute or convalescent COVID-19. The sample was peripheral blood.

The CDR3 spells CASSLMRTSSNQPQHF. The CDR3 DNA reads TGTGCCAGCAGCCTAATGCGGACAAGTAGCAATCAGCCCCAGCATTTT. This sequence joins TRBV28 and TRBJ1-5; D perhaps matches TRBD1 (5 bases). The CDR3 covers 16 residues. V shed 6 bases and J shed 0 bases, with 15 bases lying between them. Germline V gene lookup returns CDR1 MDHEN and CDR2 SYDVKM.